The 2 T cell receptor beta chains below come from one sample, sequenced in a study of Ad26.COV2.S vaccination and SARS-CoV-2 variants. The treatment is: 19 received Ad26.COV2.S at low or high dose, single or two shots; five or six received placebo; per-sample allocation not given. Sampling took place 63 days after the first vaccine or placebo injection. The assay was immunoSEQ multiplex PCR, and TCRdb's table has in-frame clones only and misses some. The table includes fewer than 600,000 clones, 70% to 90% detected once. The sample in question was peripheral blood, obtained in a trial of Ad26.COV2.S vaccine versus placebo. These receptors all come from a person between 18 and 60 years old who received the Ad26.COV2.S COVID-19 vaccine or a placebo.

The rearrangement uses TRBV6-5 and TRBJ1-3; D call uncertain. Germline V lookup: CDR1 MNHEY, CDR2 SVGAGI. V lost 6 bases, J lost 0 bases, and 9 bases lay in between. The CDR3 extends over 14 amino acids. The CDR3 spells CASSRMDSGNTIYF. CDR3 sequence (DNA): TGTGCCAGCAGCCGGATGGACTCTGGAAACACCATATATTTT.

This clone turned up a few times. V usage is TRBV28 and J usage is TRBJ2-7, with D possibly being TRBD1 (6 bases). CDR1 is MDHEN and CDR2 is SYDVKM in the germline V gene. The V end was cut by 4 bases, the J end by 9 bases, with 19 bases between. The CDR3 is made up of 14 amino acids. The CDR3 spells CASSYSGALGPQYF. The CDR3 region has the DNA TGTGCCAGCAGTTACTCAGGGGCATTGGGTCCGCAGTACTTC. The whole variable domain, filled in from reference TRBV28 and TRBJ2-7, reads DVKVTQSSRYLVKRTGEKVFLECVQDMDHENMFWYRQDPGLGLRLIYFSYDVKMKEKGDIPEGYSVSREKKERFSLILESASTNQTSMYLCASSYSGALGPQYFGPGTRLTVT.